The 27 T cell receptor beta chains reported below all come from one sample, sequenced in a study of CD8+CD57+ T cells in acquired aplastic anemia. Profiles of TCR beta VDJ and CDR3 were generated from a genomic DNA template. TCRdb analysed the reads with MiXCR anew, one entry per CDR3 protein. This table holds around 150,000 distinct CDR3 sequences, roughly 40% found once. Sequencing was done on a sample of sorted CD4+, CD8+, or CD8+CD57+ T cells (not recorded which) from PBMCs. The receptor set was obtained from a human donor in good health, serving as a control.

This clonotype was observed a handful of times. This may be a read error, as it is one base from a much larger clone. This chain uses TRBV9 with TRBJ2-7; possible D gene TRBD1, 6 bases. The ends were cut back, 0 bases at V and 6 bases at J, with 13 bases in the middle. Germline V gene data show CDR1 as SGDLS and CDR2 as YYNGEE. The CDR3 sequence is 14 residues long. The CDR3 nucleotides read TGTGCCAGCAGCGTAGGGGCAGGGGACCGCGAGCAGTACTTC. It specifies CASSVGAGDREQYF.

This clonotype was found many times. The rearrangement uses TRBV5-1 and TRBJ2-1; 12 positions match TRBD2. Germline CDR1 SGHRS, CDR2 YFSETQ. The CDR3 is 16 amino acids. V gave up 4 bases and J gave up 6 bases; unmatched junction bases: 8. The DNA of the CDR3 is TGCGCCAGCAGCCCGCGACGACTAGCGGGGGCCAATGAGCAGTTCTTC. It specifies CASSPRRLAGANEQFF.

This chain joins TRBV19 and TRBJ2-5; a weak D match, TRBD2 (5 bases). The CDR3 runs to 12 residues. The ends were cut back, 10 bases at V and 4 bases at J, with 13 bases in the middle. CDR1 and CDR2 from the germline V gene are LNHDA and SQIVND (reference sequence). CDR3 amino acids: CATGLSRETQYF. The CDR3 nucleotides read TGTGCCACCGGACTGTCCCGAGAGACCCAGTACTTC.

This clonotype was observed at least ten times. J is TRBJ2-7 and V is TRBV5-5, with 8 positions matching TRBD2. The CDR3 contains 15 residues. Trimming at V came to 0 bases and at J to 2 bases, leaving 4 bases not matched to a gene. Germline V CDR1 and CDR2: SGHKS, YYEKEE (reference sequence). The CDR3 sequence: CASSLELAVAYEQYF. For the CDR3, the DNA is TGTGCCAGCAGCTTGGAACTAGCGGTTGCCTACGAGCAGTACTTC.

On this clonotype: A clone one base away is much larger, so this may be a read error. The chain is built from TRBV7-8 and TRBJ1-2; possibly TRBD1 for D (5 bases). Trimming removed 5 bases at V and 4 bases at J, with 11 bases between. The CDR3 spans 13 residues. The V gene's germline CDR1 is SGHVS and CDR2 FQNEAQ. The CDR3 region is CASSQRDAYGYTF. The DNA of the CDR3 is TGTGCCAGCAGCCAGAGGGACGCCTATGGCTACACCTTC.

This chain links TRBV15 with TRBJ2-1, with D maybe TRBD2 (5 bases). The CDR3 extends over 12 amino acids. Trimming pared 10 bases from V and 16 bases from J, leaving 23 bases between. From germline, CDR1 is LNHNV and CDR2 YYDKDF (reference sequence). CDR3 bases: TGTGCCAGCAAGCGGTCTGCCACTGAAGCTTTCTTC. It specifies CASKRSATEAFF.

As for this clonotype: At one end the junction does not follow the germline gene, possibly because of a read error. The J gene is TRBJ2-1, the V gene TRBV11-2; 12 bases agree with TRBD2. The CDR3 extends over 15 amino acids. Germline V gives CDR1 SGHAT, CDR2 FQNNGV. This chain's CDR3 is CASSLRGLAGNEQSF. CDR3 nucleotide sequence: TGTGCCAGCAGCCTCCGAGGACTAGCGGGAAATGAGCAGTCCTTC.

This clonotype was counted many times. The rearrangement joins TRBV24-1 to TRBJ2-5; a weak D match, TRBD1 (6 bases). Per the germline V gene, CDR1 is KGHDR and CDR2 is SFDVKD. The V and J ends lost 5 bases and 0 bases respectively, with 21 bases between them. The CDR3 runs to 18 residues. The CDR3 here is CATSVSGGQTRDQETQYF. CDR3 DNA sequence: TGTGCCACCAGTGTGTCTGGGGGCCAAACGAGAGACCAAGAGACCCAGTACTTC.

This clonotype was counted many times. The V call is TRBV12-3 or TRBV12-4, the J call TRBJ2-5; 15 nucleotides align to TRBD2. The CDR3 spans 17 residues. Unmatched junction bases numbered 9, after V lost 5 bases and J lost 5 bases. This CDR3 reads CASSLRTSGRARETQYF. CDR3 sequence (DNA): TGTGCCAGCAGTCTAAGGACTAGCGGGAGGGCCCGGGAGACCCAGTACTTC.

The DNA of the CDR3 is TGTGCCACCAGCGGGGGCCCCACGGGCTACACCTTC. This codes for CATSGGPTGYTF. The J gene is TRBJ1-2, the V gene TRBV15, with a weak D call TRBD1 (6 bases). Germline V gene sequence: CDR1 LNHNV, CDR2 YYDKDF (reference sequence). Deletions cut 5 bases from V and 8 bases from J, with 12 bases between. The CDR3 consists of 12 residues.

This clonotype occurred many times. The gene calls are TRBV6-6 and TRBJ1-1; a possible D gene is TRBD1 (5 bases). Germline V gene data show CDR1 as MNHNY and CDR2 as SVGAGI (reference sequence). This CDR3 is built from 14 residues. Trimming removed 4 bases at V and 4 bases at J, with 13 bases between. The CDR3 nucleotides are TGTGCCAGCAGTTGGATAGGGGTTGGCACTGAAGCTTTCTTT. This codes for CASSWIGVGTEAFF.

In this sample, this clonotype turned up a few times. The CDR3 DNA reads as TGTGCCAGCCGTAAGGGGGTCAATCAGCCCCAGCATTTT. The encoded protein is CASRKGVNQPQHF. The V and J genes are TRBV27 and TRBJ1-5, with D possibly being TRBD1 (6 bases). The germline V gene encodes CDR1 MNHEY and CDR2 SMNVEV (reference sequence). The V end lost 8 bases, the J end lost 3 bases, and 11 bases lay between the germline ends. CDR3 length equals 13 residues.

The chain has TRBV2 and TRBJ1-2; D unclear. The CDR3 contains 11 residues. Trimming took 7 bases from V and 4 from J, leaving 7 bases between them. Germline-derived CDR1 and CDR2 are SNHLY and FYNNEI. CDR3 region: CASTRSYGYTF. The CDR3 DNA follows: TGTGCCAGCACCAGGAGCTATGGCTACACCTTC. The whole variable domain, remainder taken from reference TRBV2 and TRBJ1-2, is EPEVTQTPSHQVTQMGQEVILRCVPISNHLYFYWYRQILGQKVEFLVSFYNNEISEKSEIFDDQFSVERPDGSNFTLKIRSTKLEDSAMYFCASTRSYGYTFGSGTRLTVV.

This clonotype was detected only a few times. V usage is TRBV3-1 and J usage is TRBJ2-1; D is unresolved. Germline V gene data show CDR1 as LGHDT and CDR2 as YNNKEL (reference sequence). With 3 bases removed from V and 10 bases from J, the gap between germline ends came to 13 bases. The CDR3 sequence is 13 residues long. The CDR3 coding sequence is TGTGCCAGCAGCCATTCTAGTTCCTGGGAGCAGTTCTTC. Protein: CASSHSSSWEQFF.

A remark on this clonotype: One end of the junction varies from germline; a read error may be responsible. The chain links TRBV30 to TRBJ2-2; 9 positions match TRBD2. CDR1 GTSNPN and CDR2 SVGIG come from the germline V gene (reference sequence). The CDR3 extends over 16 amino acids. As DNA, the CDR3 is TGTGCCTGGCGTGTACGGCGGGGGGGAACCACCGGGGAGCTGTTTTTT. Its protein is CAWRVRRGGTTGELFF.

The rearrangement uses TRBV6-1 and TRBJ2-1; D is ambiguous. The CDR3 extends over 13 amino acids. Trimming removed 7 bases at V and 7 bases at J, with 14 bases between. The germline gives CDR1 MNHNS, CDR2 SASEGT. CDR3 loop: CASTPSKGNEQFF. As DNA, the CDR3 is TGTGCCAGCACCCCATCTAAGGGTAATGAGCAGTTCTTC.

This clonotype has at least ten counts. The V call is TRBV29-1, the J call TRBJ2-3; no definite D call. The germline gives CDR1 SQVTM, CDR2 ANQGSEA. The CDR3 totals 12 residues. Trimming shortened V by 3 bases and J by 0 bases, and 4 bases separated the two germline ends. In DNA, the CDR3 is TGCAGCGTTGAGGGCAGCACAGATACGCAGTATTTT. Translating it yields CSVEGSTDTQYF.

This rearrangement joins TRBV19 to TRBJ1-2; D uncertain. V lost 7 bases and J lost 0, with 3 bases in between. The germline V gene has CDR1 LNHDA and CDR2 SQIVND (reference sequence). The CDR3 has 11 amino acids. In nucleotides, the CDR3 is TGTGCCAGTACTTCTAACTATGGCTACACCTTC. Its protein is CASTSNYGYTF.

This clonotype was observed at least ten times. The CDR3: CASSYSIGNEQFF. CDR3 DNA: TGTGCCAGCAGTTACTCGATCGGGAATGAGCAGTTCTTC. The chain joins TRBV6-5 to TRBJ2-1; D gene uncertain. This CDR3 has 13 residues. Trimming took 0 bases from V and 7 from J, leaving 7 bases between them. CDR1 and CDR2 from the germline V gene are MNHEY and SVGAGI.

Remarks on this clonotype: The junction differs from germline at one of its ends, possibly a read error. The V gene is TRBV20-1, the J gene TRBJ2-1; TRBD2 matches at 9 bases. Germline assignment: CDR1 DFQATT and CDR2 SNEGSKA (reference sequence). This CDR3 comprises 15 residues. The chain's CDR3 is CSASFTSGRRNVQLF. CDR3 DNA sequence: TGCAGTGCTTCTTTTACTAGCGGGCGTCGCAATGTGCAGCTCTTC.

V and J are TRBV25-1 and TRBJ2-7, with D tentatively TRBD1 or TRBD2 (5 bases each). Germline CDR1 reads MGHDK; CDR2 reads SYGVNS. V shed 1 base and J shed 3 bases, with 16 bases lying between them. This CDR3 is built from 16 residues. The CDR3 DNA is TGTGCCAGCAGTGAATCGGGGCTAGCCCATAACTACGAGCAGTACTTC. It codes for CASSESGLAHNYEQYF.

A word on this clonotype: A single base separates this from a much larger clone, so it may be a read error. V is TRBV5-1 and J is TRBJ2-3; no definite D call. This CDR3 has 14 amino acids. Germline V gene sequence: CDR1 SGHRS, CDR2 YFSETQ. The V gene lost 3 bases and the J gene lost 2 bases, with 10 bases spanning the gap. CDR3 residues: CASSSADHTDTQYF. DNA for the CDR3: TGCGCCAGCAGCTCGGCCGACCACACAGATACGCAGTATTTT.

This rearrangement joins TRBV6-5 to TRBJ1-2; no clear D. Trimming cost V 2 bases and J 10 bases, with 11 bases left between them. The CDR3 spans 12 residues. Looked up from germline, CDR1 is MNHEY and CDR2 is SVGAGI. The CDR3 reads CASSYGHSDYTF. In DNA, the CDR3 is TGTGCCAGCAGTTACGGGCACAGTGACTACACCTTC.

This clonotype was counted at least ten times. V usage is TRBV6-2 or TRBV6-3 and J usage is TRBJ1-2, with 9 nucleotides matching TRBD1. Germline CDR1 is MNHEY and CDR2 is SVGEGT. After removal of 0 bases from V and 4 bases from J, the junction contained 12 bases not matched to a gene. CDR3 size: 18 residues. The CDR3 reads CASSYSSGQGALSYGYTF. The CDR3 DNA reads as TGTGCCAGCAGTTACTCATCGGGACAGGGTGCGCTTAGCTATGGCTACACCTTC.

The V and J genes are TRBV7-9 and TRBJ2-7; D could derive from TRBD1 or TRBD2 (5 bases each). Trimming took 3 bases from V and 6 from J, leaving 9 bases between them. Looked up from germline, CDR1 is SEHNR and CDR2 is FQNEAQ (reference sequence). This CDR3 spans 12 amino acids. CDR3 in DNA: TGTGCCAGCAGCTTGGAGAGGGGCGAGCAGTACTTC. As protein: CASSLERGEQYF.

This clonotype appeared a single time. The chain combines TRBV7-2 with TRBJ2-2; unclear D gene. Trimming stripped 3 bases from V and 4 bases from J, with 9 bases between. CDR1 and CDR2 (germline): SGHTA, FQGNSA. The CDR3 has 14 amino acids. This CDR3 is CASSLFPATGELFF. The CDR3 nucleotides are TGTGCCAGCAGCTTGTTTCCAGCCACCGGGGAGCTGTTTTTT.

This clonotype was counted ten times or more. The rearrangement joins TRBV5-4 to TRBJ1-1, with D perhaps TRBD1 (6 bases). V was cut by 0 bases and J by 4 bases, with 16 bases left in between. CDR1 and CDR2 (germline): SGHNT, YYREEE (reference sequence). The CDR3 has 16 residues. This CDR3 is CASSLAEREGGTEAFF. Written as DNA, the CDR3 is TGTGCCAGCAGCTTGGCCGAGCGGGAAGGGGGCACTGAAGCTTTCTTT.